The clone carrying this T cell receptor (beta chain) was observed a handful of times. Antigen: not known. This sample is drawn from a study of chemoradiotherapy in HPV16-positive cancers. Study observations and caveats: For HPV16-positive patients, expanding HPV-responsive T cells associated with longer recurrence-free survival.

The repertoire was sequenced with immunoSEQ multiplex PCR; TCRdb's copy has only in-frame clones and lacks some. Here the sample spans about 8,700 clones, 74% being singletons. The V and J ends lost 5 bases and 1 base, in that order; junction bases with no gene match: 0. The CDR3 consists of 13 residues. Germline V gives CDR1 SGHRS, CDR2 YFSETQ. Collection took place from a patient who underwent chemoradiotherapy. The clonotype was recovered from a human donor with HPV-associated anogenital cancer. The chain carries TRBV5-1 and TRBJ2-3, with 8 nucleotides matching TRBD2. CDR3 in amino acids: CASRAGGTDTQYF. The CDR3 nucleotides are TGCGCCAGCAGAGCGGGGGGCACAGATACGCAGTATTTT.